This TCR beta chain derives from a study of blood T cell repertoires in COVID-19. Study background: COVID-19 samples, acute and convalescent, were from the United States, Italy and Spain. T cells, B-cell-depleted T cells, or PBMCs provided the cDNA or gDNA that served as material.

Per the original methods: By means of reference gene primer amplification, nucleated cell counts were estimated. Method: immunoSEQ multiplex PCR; TCRdb's copy keeps in-frame clones and lacks some. That table gives V, J and clone size, and the DNA gave D and trimming. The profile covers 150,000 or so clones, with around 80% appearing a single time and approximately 16% taken by the ten largest. The receptor's source is a human donor with acute or convalescent COVID-19. The donor label of this sample is uncertain. What was sequenced was peripheral blood.

The CDR3 sequence is CATSREYRGTYEQYF. The CDR3 DNA reads as TGTGCCACCAGCAGAGAGTATCGGGGGACCTACGAGCAGTACTTC. V is TRBV15 and J is TRBJ2-7, with D tentatively TRBD2 (6 bases). CDR1 is LNHNV and CDR2 is YYDKDF in the germline V gene (reference sequence). Trimming shortened V by 0 bases and J by 2 bases, and 11 bases separated the two germline ends. The CDR3 loop spans 15 amino acids.